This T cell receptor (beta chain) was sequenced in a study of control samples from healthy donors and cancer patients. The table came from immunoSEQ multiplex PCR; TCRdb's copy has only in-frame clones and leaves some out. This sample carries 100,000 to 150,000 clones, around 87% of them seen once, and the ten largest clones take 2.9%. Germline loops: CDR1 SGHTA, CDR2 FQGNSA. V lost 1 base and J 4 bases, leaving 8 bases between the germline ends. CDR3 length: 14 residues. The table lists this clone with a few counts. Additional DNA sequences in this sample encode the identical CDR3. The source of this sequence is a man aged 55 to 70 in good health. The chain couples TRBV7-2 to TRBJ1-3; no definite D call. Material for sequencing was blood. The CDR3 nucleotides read TGTGCCAGCAGCTTAGGGACGGGCGGAAACACCATATATTTT. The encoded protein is CASSLGTGGNTIYF.